This T cell receptor (beta chain) comes out of a study of blood T cell repertoires in COVID-19. This CDR3 region has 13 residues. The V end lost 3 bases, the J end lost 5 bases, and 11 bases lay between the germline ends. Germline loops: CDR1 SGHRS, CDR2 YFSETQ. Here immunoSEQ multiplex PCR was the method, and the copy in TCRdb shows in-frame clones only, minus some. The repertoire holds over 200,000 clones, with 80% to 90% as singletons. The sample taken for sequencing was peripheral blood. The rearrangement links TRBV5-1 to TRBJ1-2; the D gene is possibly TRBD1 (5 bases). This TCR was sampled from a woman in her forties with active or convalescent COVID-19. CDR3 protein: CASSSQGDYGYTF. CDR3 in DNA: TGCGCCAGCAGCTCCCAGGGCGATTATGGCTACACCTTC. The full variable domain, its missing parts supplied by reference TRBV5-1 and TRBJ1-2, is KAGVTQTPRYLIKTRGQQVTLSCSPISGHRSVSWYQQTPGQGLQFLFEYFSETQRNKGNFPGRFSGRQFSNSRSEMNVSTLELGDSALYLCASSSQGDYGYTFGSGTRLTVV.